These T cell receptor beta chains were read from a single sample in a study of cytomegalovirus exposure and HLA in healthy donors. Profiling relied on immunoSEQ multiplex PCR, and the TCRdb table lists in-frame clones only, not all of them. The top ten clones hold 4.5% to 5% of a sample with over 85,000 clones, 63% of them seen once. Sample: PBMCs. These receptors were obtained from a human donor in good health. The CDR3 runs from the conserved cysteine through the conserved F or W. The order of the fields is J gene, V gene, D gene, clone size, CDR3 protein. The D gene is left open where the match is weak. Not all rows give a size; the values are once, few, many and, for expanded clones, a class.

j_call: TRBJ2-1; v_call: TRBV7-3; d_call: TRBD2; clone_size: NA; cdr3_aa: CASSWASGTYEQFF
j_call: TRBJ2-7; v_call: TRBV30; d_call: TRBD2; clone_size: NA; cdr3_aa: CAWSFASGRNEQYF
j_call: TRBJ2-2; v_call: TRBV27; d_call: NA; clone_size: few; cdr3_aa: CASSLFGNTGELFF
j_call: TRBJ2-6; v_call: TRBV15; d_call: TRBD1; clone_size: NA; cdr3_aa: CATSRTGEGANVLTF
j_call: TRBJ2-1; v_call: TRBV10-1; d_call: TRBD2; clone_size: NA; cdr3_aa: CASSRTSEGNEQFF
j_call: TRBJ2-7; v_call: TRBV15; d_call: TRBD1; clone_size: once; cdr3_aa: CATSRDRPGQGYEQYF
j_call: TRBJ1-1; v_call: TRBV6-4; d_call: NA; clone_size: NA; cdr3_aa: CASRVAASNTEAFF
j_call: TRBJ2-7; v_call: TRBV5-6; d_call: NA; clone_size: NA; cdr3_aa: CASSLSSYEQYF
j_call: TRBJ2-2; v_call: TRBV25-1; d_call: TRBD1; clone_size: NA; cdr3_aa: CASSGQGDTGELFF
j_call: TRBJ1-5; v_call: TRBV6-5; d_call: NA; clone_size: NA; cdr3_aa: CASSYSRGTDQPQHF
j_call: TRBJ2-7; v_call: TRBV5-6; d_call: NA; clone_size: NA; cdr3_aa: CASSFSTNIYEQYF
j_call: TRBJ2-7; v_call: TRBV14; d_call: TRBD2; clone_size: few; cdr3_aa: CASSQASAGGLYEQYF
j_call: TRBJ1-1; v_call: TRBV4-1; d_call: NA; clone_size: NA; cdr3_aa: CASSQGGIGQINTEAFF
j_call: TRBJ2-2; v_call: TRBV18; d_call: NA; clone_size: few; cdr3_aa: CASLQSNTGELFF
j_call: TRBJ1-5; v_call: TRBV10-2; d_call: NA; clone_size: NA; cdr3_aa: CASSEPTQGRVPQHF
j_call: TRBJ2-7; v_call: TRBV11-2; d_call: TRBD1; clone_size: NA; cdr3_aa: CASSFKPGRDRGYEQYF
j_call: TRBJ2-7; v_call: TRBV25-1; d_call: NA; clone_size: NA; cdr3_aa: CASSPAYEQYF
j_call: TRBJ1-2; v_call: TRBV30; d_call: TRBD1; clone_size: NA; cdr3_aa: CACTKNRGGYTF
j_call: TRBJ2-7; v_call: TRBV4-2; d_call: TRBD2; clone_size: NA; cdr3_aa: CASSQDRTSGRYEQYF
j_call: TRBJ2-5; v_call: TRBV5-1; d_call: TRBD2; clone_size: few; cdr3_aa: CASSTGTSGGPGTQYF
j_call: TRBJ1-6; v_call: TRBV7-8; d_call: TRBD1; clone_size: NA; cdr3_aa: CASSFEGALNSPLHF
j_call: TRBJ2-1; v_call: TRBV27; d_call: NA; clone_size: NA; cdr3_aa: CASRRSGVGNEQFF
j_call: TRBJ2-1; v_call: TRBV10-3; d_call: NA; clone_size: NA; cdr3_aa: CAISGSQQAQDYNEQFF
j_call: TRBJ2-1; v_call: TRBV18; d_call: NA; clone_size: few; cdr3_aa: CASSPNGLTNEQFF
j_call: TRBJ2-1; v_call: TRBV15; d_call: TRBD1; clone_size: NA; cdr3_aa: CATSKGQSSYNEQFF
j_call: TRBJ2-2; v_call: TRBV29-1; d_call: TRBD1; clone_size: NA; cdr3_aa: CSVDLGQGRAGELFF
j_call: TRBJ2-7; v_call: TRBV27; d_call: NA; clone_size: NA; cdr3_aa: CASSLSADSEQYF
j_call: TRBJ2-5; v_call: TRBV5-1; d_call: NA; clone_size: NA; cdr3_aa: CASSLTSGSQETQYF
j_call: TRBJ2-7; v_call: TRBV5-1; d_call: TRBD2; clone_size: few; cdr3_aa: CASSPAGLAGAYEQYF
j_call: TRBJ2-7; v_call: TRBV19; d_call: NA; clone_size: once; cdr3_aa: CASSITGQTTYEQYF
j_call: TRBJ2-2; v_call: TRBV6-4; d_call: NA; clone_size: NA; cdr3_aa: CASSPTGRDSGELFF
j_call: TRBJ2-7; v_call: TRBV11-2; d_call: NA; clone_size: NA; cdr3_aa: CASSAQLSYEQYF
j_call: TRBJ2-2; v_call: TRBV18; d_call: NA; clone_size: NA; cdr3_aa: CASSPPRTSYTGELFF
j_call: TRBJ1-1; v_call: TRBV6-6; d_call: NA; clone_size: NA; cdr3_aa: CASSPVGGQIEAFF
j_call: TRBJ1-5; v_call: TRBV28; d_call: NA; clone_size: once; cdr3_aa: CASSKRRDSNQPQHF
j_call: TRBJ2-3; v_call: TRBV5-1; d_call: TRBD2; clone_size: NA; cdr3_aa: CASSLDGGSRLDTQYF
j_call: TRBJ2-5; v_call: TRBV7-9; d_call: TRBD1; clone_size: NA; cdr3_aa: CASSPGTGGAETQYF
j_call: TRBJ2-1; v_call: TRBV5-4; d_call: NA; clone_size: NA; cdr3_aa: CASSPGQNNEQFF
j_call: TRBJ2-1; v_call: TRBV27; d_call: TRBD2; clone_size: NA; cdr3_aa: CASSFSGIRQFF
j_call: TRBJ2-7; v_call: TRBV7-8; d_call: TRBD2; clone_size: NA; cdr3_aa: CASSLSGSVEQYF
j_call: TRBJ1-5; v_call: TRBV30; d_call: NA; clone_size: NA; cdr3_aa: CAAGRGGNQPQHF
j_call: TRBJ2-7; v_call: TRBV10-2; d_call: NA; clone_size: NA; cdr3_aa: CASSDGGSYEQYF
j_call: TRBJ1-2; v_call: TRBV6-6; d_call: TRBD1; clone_size: once; cdr3_aa: CASTNRGRTFYGYTF
j_call: TRBJ2-3; v_call: TRBV5-4; d_call: TRBD2; clone_size: NA; cdr3_aa: CASSPRTRTADTQYF
j_call: TRBJ2-1; v_call: TRBV2; d_call: TRBD2; clone_size: NA; cdr3_aa: CASSARLADYNEQFF
j_call: TRBJ2-1; v_call: TRBV5-5; d_call: NA; clone_size: NA; cdr3_aa: CASSHSSERASYNEQFF
j_call: TRBJ2-1; v_call: TRBV12-5; d_call: TRBD1; clone_size: NA; cdr3_aa: CASGLALGQRMHEQFF
j_call: TRBJ2-3; v_call: TRBV7-9; d_call: NA; clone_size: NA; cdr3_aa: CASSLPNGADTQYF
j_call: TRBJ2-2; v_call: TRBV6-1; d_call: NA; clone_size: NA; cdr3_aa: CASSLKRSNTGELFF
j_call: TRBJ1-2; v_call: TRBV5-1; d_call: TRBD1; clone_size: NA; cdr3_aa: CASSTTLGQGFLWDGYTF
j_call: TRBJ2-3; v_call: TRBV28; d_call: NA; clone_size: NA; cdr3_aa: CASSFRAGRDTQYF
j_call: TRBJ2-1; v_call: TRBV4-2; d_call: TRBD1; clone_size: few; cdr3_aa: CASSHYLGQGLEQFF
j_call: TRBJ1-1; v_call: TRBV18; d_call: NA; clone_size: once; cdr3_aa: CASSQTGGMNTEAFF
j_call: TRBJ2-5; v_call: TRBV9; d_call: TRBD2; clone_size: NA; cdr3_aa: CASSGGSGRRETQYF
j_call: TRBJ2-5; v_call: TRBV30; d_call: TRBD2; clone_size: few; cdr3_aa: CAWTPSGSMETQYF
j_call: TRBJ1-2; v_call: TRBV2; d_call: TRBD1; clone_size: NA; cdr3_aa: CASTASGTGDYGYTF
j_call: TRBJ2-1; v_call: TRBV14; d_call: TRBD2; clone_size: few; cdr3_aa: CASSQSTSGRSVLDEQFF
j_call: TRBJ2-6; v_call: TRBV28; d_call: TRBD2; clone_size: NA; cdr3_aa: CASSLAERSGANVLTF
j_call: TRBJ2-3; v_call: TRBV7-6; d_call: NA; clone_size: NA; cdr3_aa: CASSLAPGQGLGAGVSDTQYF